The T cell receptor (beta chain) described here comes from a study of radiation and T cells in renal cell carcinoma. Trimming pared 2 bases from V and 2 bases from J, leaving 10 bases between. CDR1 MDHEN and CDR2 SYDVKM come from the germline V gene. The CDR3 sequence is 14 residues long. As to time point: baseline pretreatment blood. Treatment reported: 15 Gy SBRT to primary tumor, nephrectomy 4 weeks later. Profiling relied on immunoSEQ multiplex PCR, and the TCRdb table lists in-frame clones only, not all of them. The profile covers about 160,000 clones, with 88% appearing a single time and over 3.5% taken by the ten largest.

Sequencing was performed on blood, taken from a patient whose treatment included radiotherapy and nephrectomy. V usage is TRBV28 and J usage is TRBJ2-7; D assignment may be TRBD1 or TRBD2 (5 bases each). This sequence originates from a woman in her 70s with renal cell carcinoma. This CDR3 is CASSLGGSAYEQYF. The DNA for the CDR3 is TGTGCCAGCAGTTTAGGGGGTAGTGCCTACGAGCAGTACTTC.